The T cell receptor beta chain under discussion was sequenced for a study of T cell repertoires in cytomegalovirus infection. Study context: Public TCR beta signatures were indicative of both CMV infection and a matching HLA type. Points from the study as a whole: The cumulative frequency of public TCR beta families distinguished individuals who carried CMV together with the relevant HLA. CMV-specific TCR beta clonotypes restricted by HLA-C were the ones dominating the ex vivo response.

TCRdb used MiXCR to reprocess the reads, holding one entry per CDR3 protein. The sample lists a few hundred thousand distinct CDR3 sequences; around 27% were seen once. This clonotype has at least ten counts. Its specificity is unknown. The sequenced sample was PBMCs. The clonotype was recovered from a human donor in good health (CMV status not recorded). Some clones in this sample may be carry-over from other donors' samples.

DNA of the CDR3: TGTGCCAGCAGCCGTGACAGGGGCCTGACTGAAGCTTTCTTT. It is translated as CASSRDRGLTEAFF. The V call is TRBV27, the J call TRBJ1-1, with TRBD1 matching over 8 bases. V gave up 6 bases and J gave up 5 bases; unmatched junction bases: 8. Germline assignment: CDR1 MNHEY and CDR2 SMNVEV (reference sequence). This CDR3 spans 14 amino acids.